A single sample gave rise to the 20 T cell receptor beta chains below, sequenced in a study of blood T cell repertoires in COVID-19. The assay was immunoSEQ multiplex PCR, and TCRdb's table has in-frame clones only and misses some. The sample has 200,000 to 250,000 clones; 80% to 90% are singletons. The sequencing input was PBMCs or T cells enriched from blood (not recorded which). These receptors came from a woman aged 18-29 years in a cohort exposed to, infected with or recovered from COVID-19 (not recorded which).

The table lists this clone with a count of one. The chain links TRBV10-1 to TRBJ1-2, with 8 bases fitting TRBD1. Germline lookup yields CDR1 WNHNN and CDR2 SYGVQD (reference sequence). CDR3 length: 15 amino acids. V lost 9 bases, J lost 3 bases, and 12 bases stayed unmatched. The CDR3 region is CASSFRTGQDYGYTF. CDR3 bases: TGCGCCAGTAGTTTCCGGACAGGGCAGGACTATGGCTACACCTTC.

The chain couples TRBV3-1 (or the pseudogene TRBV3-2) to TRBJ2-2, with TRBD2 identical over 10 bases. The germline gives CDR1 LGHDT, CDR2 YNNKEL (reference sequence). The CDR3 length is 15 residues. V lost 6 bases and J lost 7; bases outside the gene matches: 8. The CDR3, as DNA: TGTGCCAGCAGTCCCACTAGCGGGAACGGCGGGGAGCTGTTTTTT. Translation gives CASSPTSGNGGELFF.

The rearrangement joins TRBV29-1 to TRBJ1-1, with D unclear. V was shortened by 2 bases and J by 4 bases, with 11 bases between the two germline ends. The CDR3 runs to 13 residues. Germline V gene lookup returns CDR1 SQVTM and CDR2 ANQGSEA. CDR3 loop: CSVETPEITEAFF. DNA of the CDR3: TGCAGCGTTGAAACTCCGGAGATCACTGAAGCTTTCTTT.

The chain carries TRBV19 and TRBJ2-5; weak D call: TRBD1 (6 bases). V gave up 3 bases and J gave up 2 bases, with 10 bases separating them. This CDR3 has 14 residues. The germline V gene encodes CDR1 LNHDA and CDR2 SQIVND (reference sequence). The CDR3 reads CASSIGDMQETQYF. The CDR3 nucleotides are TGTGCCAGTAGTATCGGGGACATGCAAGAGACCCAGTACTTC.

The chain links TRBV11-3 to TRBJ1-1, with TRBD1 matching 12 bases. There are 16 residues in the CDR3. The junction had 8 bases not matched to a gene; V was cut back by 5 bases and J by 4 bases. Germline V gene lookup returns CDR1 SGHNT and CDR2 YENEEA. This chain's CDR3 is CASSMGQGAGSTEAFF. In nucleotides, the CDR3 is TGTGCCAGCAGCATGGGACAGGGGGCTGGTAGCACTGAAGCTTTCTTT.

The sample holds a few counts of this clone. This chain joins TRBV25-1 and TRBJ2-7, with a possible D match to TRBD1 (6 bases). There are 13 residues in the CDR3. CDR1 and CDR2 from the germline V gene are MGHDK and SYGVNS. V was pared by 2 bases and J by 5 bases, with 10 bases between. Here the CDR3 DNA reads TGTGCCAGCAGTGAACAGGGGATGCACGAGCAGTACTTC. Protein product: CASSEQGMHEQYF.

This chain connects TRBV30 to TRBJ2-1, with 10 bases that match TRBD2. The CDR3 is 13 amino acids. The J segment lost 8 bases and the V segment lost 3 bases, leaving 4 bases of the junction unmatched. Germline values: CDR1 GTSNPN, CDR2 SVGIG (reference sequence). The CDR3 spells CAWRGLAGDEQFF. DNA of the CDR3: TGTGCCTGGAGGGGGCTAGCGGGGGATGAGCAGTTCTTC.

J is TRBJ2-7 and V is TRBV10-1; weak D call: TRBD1 (5 bases). This CDR3 has 13 residues. The V gene's germline CDR1 is WNHNN and CDR2 SYGVQD (reference sequence). Trimming took off 7 bases at V and 6 bases at J, with 16 bases between the two ends. The CDR3 DNA reads as TGCGCCAGCAACGCCTTCGACAGTTCCGAGCAGTACTTC. It translates to CASNAFDSSEQYF.

The gene calls are TRBV7-6 and TRBJ2-2; possible D gene TRBD1, 5 bases. The CDR3 has 14 amino acids. V lost 5 bases to trimming and J lost 8 bases, with 15 bases between them. The germline gives CDR1 SGHVS, CDR2 FNYEAQ. The CDR3 DNA follows: TGTGCCAGCAGCGTCAGGGTACTTGGTGGGGAGCTGTTTTTT. As protein: CASSVRVLGGELFF.

Concerning this clone: This sample includes further DNA sequences coding for the same CDR3. The chain recombines TRBV2 with TRBJ1-3, with D possibly matching TRBD1 (6 bases). Trimming cost V 8 bases and J 0 bases, with 8 bases left between them. The CDR3 loop spans 13 amino acids. Looked up from germline, CDR1 is SNHLY and CDR2 is FYNNEI. In DNA, the CDR3 is TGTGCCAGCCAACAGGGCTCTGGAAACACCATATATTTT. The encoded protein is CASQQGSGNTIYF.

The V call is TRBV7-9, the J call TRBJ1-6; 11 positions agree with TRBD1. The CDR3 has 18 residues. Trimming at V came to 4 bases and at J to 5 bases, leaving 10 bases not matched to a gene. The germline gives CDR1 SEHNR, CDR2 FQNEAQ (reference sequence). CDR3 in DNA: TGTGCCAGCAGCTCGCCGGGACAGGGGGTTTTTGATAATTCACCCCTCCACTTT. Amino acids: CASSSPGQGVFDNSPLHF.

The V gene is TRBV2, the J gene TRBJ1-2, with 9 bases aligning to TRBD1. Germline V gene data show CDR1 as SNHLY and CDR2 as FYNNEI. V lost 8 bases and J lost 6; bases outside the gene matches: 1. The CDR3 totals 11 residues. In DNA form, the CDR3 reads TGTGCCAGCGACAGGGGGGATGGCTACACCTTC. Translated: CASDRGDGYTF.

The chain has TRBV6-5 and TRBJ2-7; tentative D call: TRBD2 (5 bases). The CDR3 length is 15 residues. The V and J ends lost 6 bases and 5 bases respectively, with 20 bases between them. The V gene's germline CDR1 is MNHEY and CDR2 SVGAGI. In DNA form, the CDR3 reads TGTGCCAGCAGGCAAGGTGGACTCCTAGCCGACGAGCAGTACTTC. As protein: CASRQGGLLADEQYF.

In the case of this clone: One end of the junction is discordant with germline, which a read error may explain. The V and J genes are TRBV2 and TRBJ1-5, with D possibly matching TRBD1 (6 bases). The CDR3 runs to 16 residues. Germline CDR1 is SNHLY and CDR2 is FYNNEI. This CDR3 is CASSEDRSASNQPQHF. The CDR3 nucleotides read TGTGCCAGCAGCGAAGACAGGTCGGCTAGCAATCAGCCCCAGCATTTT.

The J gene is TRBJ2-1, the V gene TRBV11-2; 12 nucleotides agree with TRBD2. Germline V gene data show CDR1 as SGHAT and CDR2 as FQNNGV. V shed 4 bases, J shed 8 bases, and the junction held 6 bases outside the gene matches. The CDR3 runs to 15 residues. DNA of the CDR3: TGTGCCAGCAGCTCGACTAGCGGGAGAAGGGATGAGCAGTTCTTC. This encodes CASSSTSGRRDEQFF.

The chain links TRBV25-1 to TRBJ2-7; 7 positions agree with TRBD1. CDR1 and CDR2 (germline): MGHDK, SYGVNS. The CDR3 runs to 13 residues. With 10 bases clipped from V and 2 bases from J, the junction kept 8 bases outside the gene matches. The CDR3 bases are TGTGCCACCGAAGACAGGGTTACCTACGAGCAGTACTTC. Amino acids: CATEDRVTYEQYF.

V and J are TRBV2 and TRBJ2-1, with D unresolved. The V end lost 5 bases, the J end lost 0 bases, and 8 bases lay between the germline ends. In germline, CDR1 is SNHLY, CDR2 FYNNEI. This CDR3 has 14 residues. As DNA, the CDR3 is TGTGCCAGCAGTCCGTTTAGCTCCTACAATGAGCAGTTCTTC. This encodes CASSPFSSYNEQFF.

J is TRBJ2-1 and V is TRBV2; D is ambiguous. This CDR3 is 13 amino acids long. Germline CDR1 and CDR2: SNHLY and FYNNEI. Trimming removed 4 bases from V and 4 bases from J, with 8 bases in between. The CDR3 sequence is CASSATVYNEQFF. DNA for the CDR3: TGTGCCAGCAGTGCCACAGTGTACAATGAGCAGTTCTTC. The whole variable domain, remainder taken from reference TRBV2 and TRBJ2-1, is EPEVTQTPSHQVTQMGQEVILRCVPISNHLYFYWYRQILGQKVEFLVSFYNNEISEKSEIFDDQFSVERPDGSNFTLKIRSTKLEDSAMYFCASSATVYNEQFFGPGTRLTVL.

In its sample, this clone was seen once. CDR3 in DNA: TGTGCCAGCTCACCAGACAGAAAGAACACCGGGGAGCTGTTTTTT. Amino acid sequence: CASSPDRKNTGELFF. The rearrangement uses TRBV18 and TRBJ2-2; tentatively, D is TRBD1 (5 bases). V shed 2 bases and J shed 1 base, with 8 bases lying between them. CDR3 length: 15 amino acids. The germline CDR1 and CDR2 sequences are KGHSH and LQKENI. Looking up the rest from reference TRBV18 and TRBJ2-2 gives the full variable domain: NAGVMQNPRHLVRRRGQEARLRCSPMKGHSHVYWYRQLPEEGLKFMVYLQKENIIDESGMPKERFSAEFPKEGPSILRIQQVVRGDSAAYFCASSPDRKNTGELFFGEGSRLTVL.

This rearrangement joins TRBV9 to TRBJ1-2; TRBD1 matches 7 bases. The CDR3 extends over 14 amino acids. J lost 7 bases, V lost 4 bases, and 10 bases had no gene match. Looked up from germline, CDR1 is SGDLS and CDR2 is YYNGEE. CDR3 sequence reads: CASSTTGTEGGYTF. The CDR3 DNA reads as TGTGCCAGCAGCACCACCGGGACAGAAGGTGGCTACACCTTC.